This T cell receptor beta chain was profiled in a study of cytomegalovirus exposure and HLA in healthy donors. General study points: Trimming of TCR beta V- and J-genes showed a link, identified in a later analysis, to a missense DCLRE1C variant.

Regarding this clone: Its antigen is still unknown.

Researchers ran the PCR with 60 Vbeta and 13 Jbeta primers. Repertoires were generated with immunoSEQ multiplex PCR, while TCRdb's copy carries only in-frame clones and drops some. The sample table sets out roughly 100,000 clones. V was cut by 1 base and J by 0 bases, with 13 bases left in between. This CDR3 region has 16 residues. CDR1 is SGHDN, CDR2 FVKESK, per germline. The sample comprised PBMCs. The chain links TRBV14 to TRBJ2-7, with D uncertain. The source of this sequence is a man aged 40-50 years in good health and CMV-seronegative. DNA of the CDR3: TGTGCCAGCAGCCAAGGCCCAGGCCTTATCTCCTACGAGCAGTACTTC. This codes for CASSQGPGLISYEQYF. Looking up the rest from reference TRBV14 and TRBJ2-7 gives the full variable domain: EAGVTQFPSHSVIEKGQTVTLRCDPISGHDNLYWYRRVMGKEIKFLLHFVKESKQDESGMPNNRFLAERTGGTYSTLKVQPAELEDSGVYFCASSQGPGLISYEQYFGPGTRLTVT.